Sequencing of this T cell receptor beta chain was carried out in a study of T-cell memory formation after mild COVID-19 (dated by TCRdb to the early 2020s). In the study overall: TCR sequence clusters from the two donors were largely donor specific. Two young, previously healthy adult volunteers made up the cohort, one male and one female. T-cell clones expanding and contracting after mild COVID-19 in a couple of donors were tracked by longitudinal TCRalpha and TCRbeta repertoire sequencing.

Points on this clonotype: Its antigen specificity is not known. No qualities accompany the bases; no much larger clone lies one base away.

TCRdb records Illumina NovaSeq 6000 as the sequencer. TCRalpha and TCRbeta cDNA libraries were built by 5'RACE with constant-segment primers, adding sample barcodes and unique molecular identifiers. Trizol reagent was used to extract RNA from every sample. Library amplification was performed in two PCR steps, and a second sample barcode and Illumina TruSeq adapters were introduced in the second step. Libraries were sequenced on an Illumina NovaSeq with 2 x 150 bp paired-end reads. Concerning the study's data processing: Demultiplexing of reads and collapsing into UMI-guided consensus sequences were performed with migec v1.2.7. With mixcr v2.1.11, UMI consensuses were aligned to TRA and TRB V and J templates and assembled into clonotypes. A clonotype was counted as expanded or contracted only if both edgeR and NoisET called the change significant, with noise models trained on biological replicates. For edgeR calls, the thresholds were a false discovery rate-adjusted p below 0.01 and a log2 fold-change of 1. As an exploratory analysis of dynamics, max-normalized trajectories of the 1000 most abundant clonotypes were examined with PCA combined with hierarchical clustering. Separately sequenced CD4+ and CD8+ repertoires were used to assign the CD4 or CD8 phenotype of responding clones. Using fastp at Q25 and MiXCR, TCRdb reprocessed the public reads and kept productive beta chains. Here each entry gathers all rows of one CDR3 protein and keeps the most common genes and DNA. These V and J calls are TCRdb output, not the study's own analysis. Present in this sample are almost 550,000 distinct CDR3 sequences, 20% of which were seen just once. The ten largest account for around an eighth of the sample.

PBMCs were isolated by Ficoll-Paque density gradient centrifugation. General conclusions and limits of the study: The detection of some responding clones in pre-infection memory suggests that pre-existing cross-reactive memory T cells joined the SARS-CoV-2 response. Contracting CD4+ clones were located mainly in the CM and EM memory subsets, whereas CD8+ clones were found to be enriched in EMRA. Clones that contracted from day 15 to 85 showed balanced CD4/CD8 phenotypes, whereas a second wave of clones that expanded from day 15 to 37 leaned towards CD4+. The study included only a couple of mild cases, and larger cohorts that include severe cases with pre-infection samples were judged to be necessary. Whether the second-wave clones peaking on day 37 were SARS-CoV-2 specific was not confirmed.

The germline V gene (reference sequence) gives CDR1 as DFQATT and CDR2 as SNEGSKA. The trim is 4 bases for V and 3 bases for J, with a gap of 13 bases between the germline ends. From the cysteine through the phenylalanine, the CDR3 covers 13 amino acids. The kept DNA is CDR3 alone, 39 bases in frame from the first base. The TCR sequence derives from an adult woman who had mild COVID-19 (a few samples of this study predate the infection). The sample titles of this study are shuffled in the database, so cell type and time point are left out; the donor was told from shared clones. The rearrangement combines TRBV20-1 with TRBJ2-7; the D gene is possibly TRBD2, with 6 bases matching. The specimen sequenced was PBMCs or a T cell subset sorted from them (not recorded which). The DNA sequence is given as TGCAGTGCTACCTCGACTAGTTTCTACGAGCAGTACTTC. Translation gives CSATSTSFYEQYF.